The present T cell receptor beta chain was sequenced within a study of tumor and adjacent non-tumor tissue in lung cancer. About the research overall: There were approximately twelve adenocarcinoma, a couple of squamous cell carcinoma and 1 small cell lung cancer cases.

RNA was extracted from bulk tissue without any cell sorting. More than 3 cm separated this lung sample from the edge of the tumor. A few counts support this clonotype. Its specificity is unknown. A read error may account for a junction end that differs from germline. Three rounds of nested PCR, following a modified ARM-PCR protocol, produced the TCRbeta library. TCRdb redid the calling of the multiplex PCR reads with MiXCR, one entry per CDR3 protein. The sample contains approximately 100,000 distinct CDR3 sequences, roughly three fifths of which appear only once. Whole-study findings and limits: Tumor repertoires had a smaller top 100 clone share than normal lung.

This CDR3 has 12 residues. CDR1 is LNHDA and CDR2 is SQIVND in the germline V gene (reference sequence). This sequence was found in a man in his sixties with non-small cell lung cancer. V and J are TRBV19 and TRBJ1-1; no reliable D call. The material sequenced was distant non-tumor lung tissue. CDR3 residues: CASSTGWTEAFF. The DNA for the CDR3 is TGTGCCAGTAGTACGGGATGGACTGAAGCTTTTTTT.